This TCR beta chain was profiled in a study of cytomegalovirus exposure and HLA in healthy donors. Overall study context: The 110 or so validation repertoires used a platform that matched the one used for the approximately 670 first-cohort repertoires, as a later analysis reported.

CDR1 SGHDN and CDR2 FVKESK come from the germline V gene. The length of the CDR3 is 14 residues. Trimming removed 8 bases from V and 0 bases from J, with 11 bases in between. Using immunoSEQ multiplex PCR, the repertoire was profiled, and TCRdb retains in-frame clones only, with some absent. Of some 59,000 clones listed, approximately 89% are singletons. For this clone: What it binds is unknown.

Points from the study as a whole: Diagnosis of cytomegalovirus status made by the classifier reportedly showed high specificity and sensitivity. First-cohort TCR clusters were later found to tend to co-occur in the approximately 120 validation repertoires.

The sequenced material came from PBMCs. This TCR came from a woman under 30 in good health and CMV-seropositive. This chain links TRBV14 with TRBJ1-3; D remains unclear. CDR3 in amino acids: CASGGSNSGNTIYF. Here the CDR3 DNA reads TGTGCCAGCGGAGGAAGCAACTCTGGAAACACCATATATTTT. The full variable domain, with the rest looked up from reference TRBV14 and TRBJ1-3, is EAGVTQFPSHSVIEKGQTVTLRCDPISGHDNLYWYRRVMGKEIKFLLHFVKESKQDESGMPNNRFLAERTGGTYSTLKVQPAELEDSGVYFCASGGSNSGNTIYFGEGSWLTVV.